A selection of T cell receptor beta chains follows, all from one sample in a study of blood T cell repertoires in COVID-19. The data were produced by immunoSEQ multiplex PCR, yet TCRdb's version contains in-frame clones alone and is incomplete. This sample has more than 200,000 clones, with 65% to 90% found just once. Sequencing used PBMCs or T cells enriched from blood (not recorded which). The receptor set was obtained from a man aged 35-49 years who had recovered from COVID-19. The CDR3 runs from the conserved cysteine through the conserved F or W. The D gene is left open where the match is weak. The size entry is marked missing in some rows and otherwise reads once, few, many or a size class.

>TRBJ2-1|TRBD2|TRBV27|few
TGTGCCAGCAGTCGCTACTCTAGCGGGAGGGCCAATGAGCAGTTCTTC
CASSRYSSGRANEQFF
>TRBJ2-1|-|TRBV6-5|-
TGTGCCAGCAGCGGGAGTTCCTACAATGAGCAGTTCTTC
CASSGSSYNEQFF
>TRBJ1-6|-|TRBV11-2|-
TGTGCCAGCAGCTTCGAGCAGGCCGCGATCTCCTATAATTCACCCCTCCACTTT
CASSFEQAAISYNSPLHF
>TRBJ2-7|TRBD2|TRBV3-1/TRBV3-2|-
TGTGCCAGCAGCCAGGTGTGGCGGGGGGGATACGAGCAGTACTTC
CASSQVWRGGYEQYF
>TRBJ2-5|TRBD1|TRBV4-1|-
TGCGCCAGCAGCCAGGCGGGACAGGGGAAAGAGACCCAGTACTTC
CASSQAGQGKETQYF
>TRBJ1-1|-|TRBV5-1|-
TGCGCCAGCAGCTACCCGACAGGGAACACTGAAGCTTTCTTT
CASSYPTGNTEAFF
>TRBJ1-1|-|TRBV18|-
TGTGCCAGCTCACCCGTGACAGTGAACACTGAAGCTTTCTTT
CASSPVTVNTEAFF
>TRBJ2-5|TRBD2|TRBV4-3|-
TGCGCCAGCAGCCAGACGAGGACTAGCCGGGACCAAGAGACCCAGTACTTC
CASSQTRTSRDQETQYF
>TRBJ2-7|-|TRBV28|-
TGTGCCAGCAGTACCTCCGGTGACTCCCTTGGGGAGCAGTACTTC
CASSTSGDSLGEQYF
>TRBJ2-7|TRBD1|TRBV5-4|-
TGTGCCAGCAGCTCGGGACAGGGCCCCTACGAGCAGTACTTC
CASSSGQGPYEQYF
>TRBJ2-1|TRBD1|TRBV7-8|once
TGTGCCAGCAGCCCGCGGCCTGGACAGGGGGGCAATGAGCAGTTCTTC
CASSPRPGQGGNEQFF
>TRBJ2-1|-|TRBV4-2|-
TGTGCCAGCAGCCCACACCCCAGGGTCGATGAGCAGTTCTTC
CASSPHPRVDEQFF
>TRBJ2-7|TRBD2|TRBV7-2|-
TGTGCCAGCAGCCCCAGGTCCGGGACTAGCTTCTCCTCCTACGAGCAGTACTTC
CASSPRSGTSFSSYEQYF
>TRBJ1-1|-|TRBV11-2|-
TGTGCCAGCTCGACAACGCTTACTGAAGCTTTCTTT
CASSTTLTEAFF
>TRBJ1-2|-|TRBV6-5|few
TGTGCCAGCACCTCCGACAGGAACTATGGCTACACCTTC
CASTSDRNYGYTF
>TRBJ2-3|TRBD2|TRBV5-1|-
TGCGCCAGCAGCTTGGAGGGACTAGCGGGAACAGATACGCAGTATTTT
CASSLEGLAGTDTQYF
>TRBJ1-6|-|TRBV7-2|-
TGTGCCAGCAGCGAGAGCTCCTATAATTCACCCCTCCACTTT
CASSESSYNSPLHF
>TRBJ2-3|TRBD1|TRBV6-2/TRBV6-3|-
TGTGCCAGCAGTGAGAGGACAGGGGGCACAGATACGCAGTATTTT
CASSERTGGTDTQYF
>TRBJ2-5|TRBD1|TRBV5-1|-
TGCGCCAGCAGCCCCGACAGGGCCGATTTCAAAGGGACCCAGTACTTC
CASSPDRADFKGTQYF
>TRBJ1-5|-|TRBV5-1|-
TGCGCCAGCGCACAGGGAAGGGATCAGCCCCAGCATTTT
CASAQGRDQPQHF
>TRBJ1-4|-|TRBV27|-
TGTGCCAGCAGTTTTTTTTTCGGGCCCGGACTCGGTAATGAAAAACTGTTTTTT
CASSFFFGPGLGNEKLFF
>TRBJ1-1|-|TRBV19|-
TGTGCCAGTAGTACACAGGGAAACACTGAAGCTTTCTTT
CASSTQGNTEAFF
>TRBJ1-5|-|TRBV5-1|-
TGCGCCAGCAGCTTGGCAGGGGAAGGAGGCCAGCCCCAGCATTTT
CASSLAGEGGQPQHF
>TRBJ1-4|-|TRBV5-1|-
TGCGCCAGCAGCCCCGGGACTGTAAATGAAAAACTGTTTTTT
CASSPGTVNEKLFF
>TRBJ2-7|TRBD2|TRBV5-1|-
TGCGCCAGCAGCCCGCCAACAGCGGGAGTTAACCAGCAGTACTTC
CASSPPTAGVNQQYF
>TRBJ1-6|-|TRBV30|-
TGTGCCTGGAGTGATTGGGGCCATAATTCACCCCTCCACTTT
CAWSDWGHNSPLHF
>TRBJ2-1|TRBD2|TRBV11-1|-
TGTGCCAGCAGCTTCGCATCTAGCGGGAGCAATGAGCAGTTCTTC
CASSFASSGSNEQFF
>TRBJ1-1|-|TRBV5-1|few
TGCGCCAGCAGCTTGAGCGGCAGGGGTAACGGTGAAGCTTTCTTT
CASSLSGRGNGEAFF
>TRBJ1-5|-|TRBV5-1|-
TGCGCCAGCAGCCCCCAGGGTAATCAGCCCCAGCATTTT
CASSPQGNQPQHF
>TRBJ1-1|-|TRBV4-1|many
TGCGCCAGCAGCCAAGGACGGGGTAGCGAAGCTTTCTTT
CASSQGRGSEAFF
>TRBJ1-2|TRBD1|TRBV9|-
TGTGCCAGCAGCGTAGAATTGGACAGGGGGCGCGATGGCTACACCTTC
CASSVELDRGRDGYTF
>TRBJ2-5|-|TRBV7-9|-
TGTGCCAGCAGCTTAGGGAGTTTTGAGACCCAGTACTTC
CASSLGSFETQYF
>TRBJ2-3|TRBD1|TRBV7-3|-
TGTGCCAGCAGCCCGGACAGGGGTATTACAGATACGCAGTATTTT
CASSPDRGITDTQYF
>TRBJ1-6|-|TRBV5-1|-
TGCGCCAGCAGCTTTGAACAGGGAGTCTCACCCCTCCACTTT
CASSFEQGVSPLHF
>TRBJ1-2|-|TRBV3-1/TRBV3-2|-
TGTGCCAGCAGCCAAGGCGGCGGCTACACCTTC
CASSQGGGYTF
>TRBJ2-1|TRBD2|TRBV10-3|once
TGTGCCATCAGTGAGTCTTCCGGGGGGGGTCCGGGTGAGCAGTTCTTC
CAISESSGGGPGEQFF
>TRBJ1-1|-|TRBV29-1|-
TGCAGCGTTGGTCACGGGATGAACACTGAAGCTTTCTTT
CSVGHGMNTEAFF
>TRBJ1-2|-|TRBV12-3/TRBV12-4|once
TGTGCCAGCAGTTTAGGCCCAGGGCCAAGCTACACCTTC
CASSLGPGPSYTF
>TRBJ2-5|TRBD1|TRBV6-6|-
TGTGCCAGCAGTGCCCCGGGACAGGTGTCTGGGACCCAGTACTTC
CASSAPGQVSGTQYF
>TRBJ1-3|TRBD1|TRBV19|-
TGTGCCAGTAGTGGTACAGGGGACGGAAACACCATATATTTT
CASSGTGDGNTIYF
>TRBJ1-1|-|TRBV30|-
TGTGCCTGGAGTCGACAGCTGAACACTGAAGCTTTCTTT
CAWSRQLNTEAFF
>TRBJ1-6|-|TRBV3-1/TRBV3-2|-
TGTGCCAGCAGCCAGGCAGGGGAATCTAATAATTCACCCCTCCACTTT
CASSQAGESNNSPLHF
>TRBJ1-5|-|TRBV19|-
TGTGCCAGTAATCTCAGGGGCAATCAGCCCCAGCATTTT
CASNLRGNQPQHF
>TRBJ1-3|-|TRBV7-9|-
TGTGCCAGCAGCTTAGCGTATCCGGACAGAAACTCTGGAAACACCATATATTTT
CASSLAYPDRNSGNTIYF
>TRBJ1-5|TRBD1|TRBV6-2/TRBV6-3|-
TGTGCCAGCAGTCAACACCGGACCCAGACAGGGTTTAGCAATCAGCCCCAGCATTTT
CASSQHRTQTGFSNQPQHF